The T cell receptor (beta chain) under discussion was sequenced for a study of spatial heterogeneity in lung cancer. Study as a whole: In cases with available follow-up PBMC samples, these were sequenced at a median of about two years after resection. Unique TCR and UMI combinations averaged more than ten appearances each in raw reads. Compared with alpha-chain sequences, beta-chain sequences were consistently detected in greater numbers.

This CDR3 is built from 17 residues. Sample time point: blood at routine non-recurrence follow-up after resection. Without sorting, whole RNA was sequenced from tumor, nontumor lung or frozen PBMC. The table lists this clonotype with a few counts. Each CDR3 protein gets one entry after TCRdb re-called the 5' RACE reads with MiXCR. This table holds about 120,000 distinct CDR3 sequences, 12% found once. V and J are TRBV21-1 and TRBJ1-2; the table's D call TRBD1 went unverified against the DNA. TRBV21-1 is a known pseudogene. The sequences come from PBMCs, collected at follow-up. This receptor was obtained from a male donor with early-stage non-small cell lung cancer. CDR3 sequence: CASSKSPGQGADYGYTF. As DNA, the CDR3 is TGTGCCAGCAGCAAATCCCCGGGACAGGGGGCCGACTATGGCTACACCTTC.